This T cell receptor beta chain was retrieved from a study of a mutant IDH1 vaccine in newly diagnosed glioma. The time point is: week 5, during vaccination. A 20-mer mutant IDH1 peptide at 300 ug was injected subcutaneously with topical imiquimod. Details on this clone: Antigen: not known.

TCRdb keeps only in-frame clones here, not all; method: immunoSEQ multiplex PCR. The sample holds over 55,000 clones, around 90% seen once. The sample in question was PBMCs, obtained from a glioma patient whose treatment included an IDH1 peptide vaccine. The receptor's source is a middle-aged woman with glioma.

The CDR3 region is CASRPESSYEQYF. The CDR3 DNA follows: TGTGCCAGCAGACCGGAGAGCTCCTACGAGCAGTACTTC. The gene calls are TRBV14 and TRBJ2-7; no definite D call. The CDR3 spans 13 residues. V lost 6 bases and J lost 0, with 9 bases in between. The germline V gene has CDR1 SGHDN and CDR2 FVKESK.